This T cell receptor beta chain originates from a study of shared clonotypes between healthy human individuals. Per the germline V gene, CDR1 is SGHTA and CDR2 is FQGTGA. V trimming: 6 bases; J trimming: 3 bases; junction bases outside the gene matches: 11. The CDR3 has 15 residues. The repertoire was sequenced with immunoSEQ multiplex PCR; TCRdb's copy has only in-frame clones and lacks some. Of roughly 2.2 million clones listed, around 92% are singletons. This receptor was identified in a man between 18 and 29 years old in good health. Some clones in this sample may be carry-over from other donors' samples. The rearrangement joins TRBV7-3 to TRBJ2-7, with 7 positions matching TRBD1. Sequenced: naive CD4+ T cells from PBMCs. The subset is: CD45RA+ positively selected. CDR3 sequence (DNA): TGTGCCAGCAGAATAAAGGGGGACAGCCTCTACGAGCAGTACTTC. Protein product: CASRIKGDSLYEQYF. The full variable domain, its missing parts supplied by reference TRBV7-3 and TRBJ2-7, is GAGVSQTPSNKVTEKGKYVELRCDPISGHTALYWYRQSLGQGPEFLIYFQGTGAADDSGLPNDRFFAVRPEGSVSTLKIQRTERGDSAVYLCASRIKGDSLYEQYFGPGTRLTVT.